The rows below give T cell receptor beta chains drawn from one sample of a study of blood T cell repertoires in COVID-19. The protocol was immunoSEQ multiplex PCR, while the TCRdb copy is restricted to in-frame clones and leaves out a portion. The data show approximately 210,000 clones, approximately 82% seen once. The material sequenced was PBMCs or T cells enriched from blood (not recorded which). The receptors derive from a man aged 35-49 years who had recovered from COVID-19. The CDR3 runs from the conserved cysteine through the conserved F or W. A D gene is named only where the DNA matches it firmly. A clone size is listed for some rows: how often the clone was seen (once, few, many), or a class if it is expanded.

TRBD1,-,TRBJ1-5,TRBV30,TGTGCCTGGAGAAGGTGGGACAGTAATAGCAATCAGCCCCAGCATTTT,CAWRRWDSNSNQPQHF
TRBD2,-,TRBJ2-2,TRBV9,TGTGCCAGCAGCTCAAGAGGGACTAGCGGGGGAGAGAACACCGGGGAGCTGTTTTTT,CASSSRGTSGGENTGELFF
TRBD2,-,TRBJ2-7,TRBV10-2,TGCGCCAGCAGAGCGGGATTTTCGAAGGGGCAGTACTTC,CASRAGFSKGQYF
-,-,TRBJ1-6,TRBV10-3,TGTGCCATCAGTCGGACAGATGATAATTCACCCCTCCACTTT,CAISRTDDNSPLHF
-,-,TRBJ2-1,TRBV10-3,TGTGCCATCAGAAAACCTACAGGGTTAGGAGACAATGAGCAGTTCTTC,CAIRKPTGLGDNEQFF
-,once,TRBJ1-1,TRBV5-5,TGTGCCAGCAGCTTGAGTGTTGCGCGTACTGAAGCTTTCTTT,CASSLSVARTEAFF
TRBD1,-,TRBJ1-1,TRBV4-1,TGCGCCAGCAGCCGCGGACAGGGGGCAAACACTGAAGCTTTCTTT,CASSRGQGANTEAFF
TRBD1,-,TRBJ1-4,TRBV30,TGTGCCTGGAGCGGACAGGCGTCTAATGAAAAACTGTTTTTT,CAWSGQASNEKLFF
TRBD2,-,TRBJ2-3,TRBV2,TGTGCCAGCAGGGGGACTAGCGCCAACACAGATACGCAGTATTTT,CASRGTSANTDTQYF
-,-,TRBJ1-2,TRBV2,TGTGCCAGCAGTGAACAGGGTAGCGGCTACACCTTC,CASSEQGSGYTF